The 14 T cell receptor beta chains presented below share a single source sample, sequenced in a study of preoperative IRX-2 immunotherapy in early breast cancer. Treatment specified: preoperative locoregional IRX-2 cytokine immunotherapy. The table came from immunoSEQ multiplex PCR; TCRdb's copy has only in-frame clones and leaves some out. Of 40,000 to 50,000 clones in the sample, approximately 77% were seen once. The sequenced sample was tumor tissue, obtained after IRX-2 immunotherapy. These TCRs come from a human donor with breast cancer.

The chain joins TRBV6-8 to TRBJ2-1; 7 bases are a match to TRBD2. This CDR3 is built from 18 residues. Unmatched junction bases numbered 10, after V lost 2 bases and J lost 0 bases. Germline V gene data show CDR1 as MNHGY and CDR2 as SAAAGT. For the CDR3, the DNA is TGTGCCAGCAGTTACGGGAGGGCTGGGTACCTCTCCTACAATGAGCAGTTCTTC. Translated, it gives CASSYGRAGYLSYNEQFF.

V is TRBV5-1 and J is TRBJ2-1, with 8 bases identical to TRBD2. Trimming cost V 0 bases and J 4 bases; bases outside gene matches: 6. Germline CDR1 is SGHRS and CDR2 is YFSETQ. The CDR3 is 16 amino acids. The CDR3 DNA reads TGCGCCAGCAGCTTGGAGGGTCTAGCGGGTTACAATGAGCAGTTCTTC. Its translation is CASSLEGLAGYNEQFF.

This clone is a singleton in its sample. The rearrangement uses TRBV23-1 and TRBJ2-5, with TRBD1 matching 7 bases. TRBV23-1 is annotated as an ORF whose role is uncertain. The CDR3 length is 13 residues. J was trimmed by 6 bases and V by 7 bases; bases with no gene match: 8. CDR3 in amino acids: CASTRDRRKTQYF. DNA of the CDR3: TGCGCCAGCACCAGGGACAGAAGGAAGACCCAGTACTTC.

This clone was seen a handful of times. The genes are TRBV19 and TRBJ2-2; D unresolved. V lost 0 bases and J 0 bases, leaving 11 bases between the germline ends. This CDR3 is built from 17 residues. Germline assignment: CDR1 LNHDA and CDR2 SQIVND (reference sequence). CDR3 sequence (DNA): TGTGCCAGTAGTATAGATCTGGGCAGAACGAACACCGGGGAGCTGTTTTTT. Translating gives CASSIDLGRTNTGELFF.

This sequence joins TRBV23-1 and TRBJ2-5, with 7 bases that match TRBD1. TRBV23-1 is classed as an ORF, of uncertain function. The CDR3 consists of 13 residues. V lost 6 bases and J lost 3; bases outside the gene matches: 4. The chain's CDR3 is CASSLGQKETQYF. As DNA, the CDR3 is TGCGCCAGCAGCTTGGGACAGAAAGAGACCCAGTACTTC.

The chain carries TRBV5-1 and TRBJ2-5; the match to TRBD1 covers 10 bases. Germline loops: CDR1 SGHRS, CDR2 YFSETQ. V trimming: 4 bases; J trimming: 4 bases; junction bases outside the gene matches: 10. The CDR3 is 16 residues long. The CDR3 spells CASSPWGTGAGETQYF. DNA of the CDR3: TGCGCCAGCAGCCCCTGGGGGACAGGGGCGGGAGAGACCCAGTACTTC. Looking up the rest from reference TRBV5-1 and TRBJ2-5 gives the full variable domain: KAGVTQTPRYLIKTRGQQVTLSCSPISGHRSVSWYQQTPGQGLQFLFEYFSETQRNKGNFPGRFSGRQFSNSRSEMNVSTLELGDSALYLCASSPWGTGAGETQYFGPGTRLLVL.

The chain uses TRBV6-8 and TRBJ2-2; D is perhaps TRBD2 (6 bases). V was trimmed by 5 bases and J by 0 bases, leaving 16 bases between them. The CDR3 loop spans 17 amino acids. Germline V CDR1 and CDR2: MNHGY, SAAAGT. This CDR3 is CASSAVSPGANTGELFF. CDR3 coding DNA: TGTGCCAGCAGTGCAGTTAGTCCGGGGGCGAACACCGGGGAGCTGTTTTTT.

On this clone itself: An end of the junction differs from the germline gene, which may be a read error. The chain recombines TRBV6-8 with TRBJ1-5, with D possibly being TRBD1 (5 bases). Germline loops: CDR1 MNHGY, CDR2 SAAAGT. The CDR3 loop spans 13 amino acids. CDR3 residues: CAISGGLNQPQHF. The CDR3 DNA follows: TGTGCCATCAGTGGGGGTCTGAATCAGCCCCAGCATTTT.

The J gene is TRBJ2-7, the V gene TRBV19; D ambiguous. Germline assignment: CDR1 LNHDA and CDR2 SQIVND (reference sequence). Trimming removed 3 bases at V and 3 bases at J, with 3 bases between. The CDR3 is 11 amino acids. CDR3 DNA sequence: TGTGCCAGTAGTATCGGCTACGAGCAGTACTTC. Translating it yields CASSIGYEQYF.

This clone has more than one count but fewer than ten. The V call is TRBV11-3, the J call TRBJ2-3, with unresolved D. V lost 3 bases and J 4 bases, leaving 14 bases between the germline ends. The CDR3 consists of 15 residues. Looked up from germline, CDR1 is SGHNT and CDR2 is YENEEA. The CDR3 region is CASSLVRRPPDTQYF. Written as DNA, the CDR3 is TGTGCCAGCAGCTTGGTGAGGCGCCCACCAGATACGCAGTATTTT.

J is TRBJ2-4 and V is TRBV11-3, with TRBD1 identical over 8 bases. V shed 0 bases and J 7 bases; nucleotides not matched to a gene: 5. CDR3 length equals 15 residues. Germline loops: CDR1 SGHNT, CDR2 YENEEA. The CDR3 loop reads CASSLDPGGRNIQYF. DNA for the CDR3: TGTGCCAGCAGCTTAGATCCAGGGGGCAGGAACATTCAGTACTTC.

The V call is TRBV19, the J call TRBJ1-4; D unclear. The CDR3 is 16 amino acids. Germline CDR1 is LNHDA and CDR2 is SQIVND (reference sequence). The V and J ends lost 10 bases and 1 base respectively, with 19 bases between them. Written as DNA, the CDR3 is TGTGCCACCACTGCCGGGTCCGGGGTAACTAATGAAAAACTGTTTTTT. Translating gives CATTAGSGVTNEKLFF.

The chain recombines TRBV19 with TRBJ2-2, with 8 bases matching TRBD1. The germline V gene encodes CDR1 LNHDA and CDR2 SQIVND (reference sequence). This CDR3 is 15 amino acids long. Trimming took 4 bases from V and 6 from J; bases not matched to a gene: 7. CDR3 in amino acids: CASSKGDRPAGELFF. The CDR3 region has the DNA TGTGCCAGTAGTAAAGGGGACAGGCCCGCCGGGGAGCTGTTTTTT.

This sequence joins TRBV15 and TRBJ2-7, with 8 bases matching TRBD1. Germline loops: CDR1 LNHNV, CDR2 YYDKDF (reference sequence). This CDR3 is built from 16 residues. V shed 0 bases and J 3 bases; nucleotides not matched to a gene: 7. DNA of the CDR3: TGTGCCACCAGCAGAGATCGGGACAGGAACATCTACGAGCAGTACTTC. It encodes CATSRDRDRNIYEQYF.